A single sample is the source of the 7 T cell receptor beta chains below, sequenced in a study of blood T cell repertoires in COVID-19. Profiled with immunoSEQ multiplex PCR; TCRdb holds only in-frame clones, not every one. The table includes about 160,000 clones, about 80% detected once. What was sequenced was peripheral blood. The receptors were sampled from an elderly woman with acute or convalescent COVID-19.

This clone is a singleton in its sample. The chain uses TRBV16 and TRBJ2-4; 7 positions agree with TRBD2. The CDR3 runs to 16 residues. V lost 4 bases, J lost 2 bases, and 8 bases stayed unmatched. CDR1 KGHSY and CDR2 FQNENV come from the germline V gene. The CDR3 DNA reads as TGTGCCAGCAGCCTAGGGGAGGGGAGATCCAAAAACATTCAGTACTTC. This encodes CASSLGEGRSKNIQYF.

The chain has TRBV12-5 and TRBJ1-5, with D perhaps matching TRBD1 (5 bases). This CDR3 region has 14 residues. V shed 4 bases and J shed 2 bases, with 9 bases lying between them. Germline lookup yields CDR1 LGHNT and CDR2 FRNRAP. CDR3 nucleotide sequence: TGTGCTAGTGGTTCAGGGTCTGGCAATCAGCCCCAGCATTTT. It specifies CASGSGSGNQPQHF. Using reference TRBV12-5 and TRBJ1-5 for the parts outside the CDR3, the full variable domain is DARVTQTPRHKVTEMGQEVTMRCQPILGHNTVFWYRQTMMQGLELLAYFRNRAPLDDSGMPKDRFSAEMPDATLATLKIQPSEPRDSAVYFCASGSGSGNQPQHFGDGTRLSIL.

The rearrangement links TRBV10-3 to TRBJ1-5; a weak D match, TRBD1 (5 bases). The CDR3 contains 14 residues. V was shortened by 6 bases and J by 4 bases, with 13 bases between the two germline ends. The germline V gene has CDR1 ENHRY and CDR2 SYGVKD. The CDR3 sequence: CAISQGNSNQPQHF. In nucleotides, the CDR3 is TGTGCCATCAGCCAGGGAAATTCGAATCAGCCCCAGCATTTT.

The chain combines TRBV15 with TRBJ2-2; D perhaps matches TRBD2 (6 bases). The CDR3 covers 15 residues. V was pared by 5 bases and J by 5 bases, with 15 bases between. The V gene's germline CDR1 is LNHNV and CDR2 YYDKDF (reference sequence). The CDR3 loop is CATSGGRRETGELFF. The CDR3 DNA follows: TGTGCCACCAGCGGGGGAAGGAGGGAAACCGGGGAGCTGTTTTTT.

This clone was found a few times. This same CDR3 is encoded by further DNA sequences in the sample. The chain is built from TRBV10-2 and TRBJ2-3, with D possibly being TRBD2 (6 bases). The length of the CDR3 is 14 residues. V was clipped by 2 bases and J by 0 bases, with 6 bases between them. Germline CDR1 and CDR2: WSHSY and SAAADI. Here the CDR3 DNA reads TGCGCCAGCAGTGAGGGGGGGAGCACAGATACGCAGTATTTT. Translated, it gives CASSEGGSTDTQYF.

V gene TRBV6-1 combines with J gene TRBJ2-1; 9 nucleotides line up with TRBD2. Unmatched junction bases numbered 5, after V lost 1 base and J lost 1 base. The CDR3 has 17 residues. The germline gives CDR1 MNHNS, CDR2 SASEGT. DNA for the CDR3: TGTGCCAGCAGTGAAGACCCGACTAGCGGATCCTACAATGAGCAGTTCTTC. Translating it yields CASSEDPTSGSYNEQFF.

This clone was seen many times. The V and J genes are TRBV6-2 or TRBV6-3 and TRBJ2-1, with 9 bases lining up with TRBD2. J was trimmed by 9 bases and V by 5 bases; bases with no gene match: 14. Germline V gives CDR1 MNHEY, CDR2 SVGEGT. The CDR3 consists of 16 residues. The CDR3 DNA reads TGTGCCAGCAGTCCCAGACTAGCGGTGAAGGGGAGTGAGCAGTTCTTC. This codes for CASSPRLAVKGSEQFF.